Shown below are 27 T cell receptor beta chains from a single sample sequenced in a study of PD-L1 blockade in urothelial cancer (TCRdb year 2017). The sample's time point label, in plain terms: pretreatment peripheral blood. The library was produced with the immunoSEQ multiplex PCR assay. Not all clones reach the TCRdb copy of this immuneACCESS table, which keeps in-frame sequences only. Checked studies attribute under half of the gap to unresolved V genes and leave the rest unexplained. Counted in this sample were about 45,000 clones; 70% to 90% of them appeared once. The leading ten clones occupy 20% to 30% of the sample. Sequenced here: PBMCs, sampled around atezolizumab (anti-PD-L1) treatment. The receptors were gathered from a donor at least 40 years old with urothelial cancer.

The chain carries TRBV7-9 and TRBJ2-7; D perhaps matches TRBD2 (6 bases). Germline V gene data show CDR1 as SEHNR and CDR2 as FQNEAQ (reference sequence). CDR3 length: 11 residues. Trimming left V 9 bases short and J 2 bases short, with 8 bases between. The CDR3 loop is CASGGTYEQYF. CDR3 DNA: TGTGCCAGTGGGGGGACCTACGAGCAGTACTTC.

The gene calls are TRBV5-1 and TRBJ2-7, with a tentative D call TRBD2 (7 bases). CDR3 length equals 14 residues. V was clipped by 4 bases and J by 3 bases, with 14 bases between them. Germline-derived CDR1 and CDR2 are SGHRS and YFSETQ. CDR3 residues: CASSPAGAGYEQYF. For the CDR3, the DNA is TGCGCCAGCAGCCCCGCGGGGGCGGGCTACGAGCAGTACTTC.

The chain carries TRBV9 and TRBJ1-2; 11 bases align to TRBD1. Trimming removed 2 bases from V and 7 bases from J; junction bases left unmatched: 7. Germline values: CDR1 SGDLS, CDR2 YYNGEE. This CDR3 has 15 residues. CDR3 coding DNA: TGTGCCAGCAGCGTCGGACAGGGGGCTCCCGTTGGCTACACCTTC. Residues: CASSVGQGAPVGYTF.

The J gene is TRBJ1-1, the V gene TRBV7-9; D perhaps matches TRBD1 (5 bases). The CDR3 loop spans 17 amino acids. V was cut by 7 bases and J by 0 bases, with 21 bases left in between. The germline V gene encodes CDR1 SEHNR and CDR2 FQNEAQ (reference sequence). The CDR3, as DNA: TGTGCCAGCACCGATAGGGAGGCAGGGAATGTGAACACTGAAGCTTTCTTT. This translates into CASTDREAGNVNTEAFF.

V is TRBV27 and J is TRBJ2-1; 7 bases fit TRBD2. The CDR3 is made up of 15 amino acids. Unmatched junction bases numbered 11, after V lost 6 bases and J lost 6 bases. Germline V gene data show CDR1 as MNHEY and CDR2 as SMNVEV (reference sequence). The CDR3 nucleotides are TGTGCCAGCAGCAGGTGGGAGGGCCCTAGCAATGAGCAGTTCTTC. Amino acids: CASSRWEGPSNEQFF.

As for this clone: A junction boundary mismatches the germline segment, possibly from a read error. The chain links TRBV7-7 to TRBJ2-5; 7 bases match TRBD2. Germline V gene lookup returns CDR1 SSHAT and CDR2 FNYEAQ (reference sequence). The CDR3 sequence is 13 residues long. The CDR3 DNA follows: TGTGCTAGCAGCTTTAGCGGGCCAGAGACCCAGTACTTC. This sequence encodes CASSFSGPETQYF.

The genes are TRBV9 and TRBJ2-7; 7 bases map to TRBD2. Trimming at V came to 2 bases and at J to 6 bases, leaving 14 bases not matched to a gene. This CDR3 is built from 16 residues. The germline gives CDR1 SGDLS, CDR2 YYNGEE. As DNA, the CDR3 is TGTGCCAGCAGCGTTTCCAGCGGGAATTGGCAGGGCGAGCAGTACTTC. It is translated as CASSVSSGNWQGEQYF. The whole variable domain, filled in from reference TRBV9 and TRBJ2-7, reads DSGVTQTPKHLITATGQRVTLRCSPRSGDLSVYWYQQSLDQGLQFLIQYYNGEERAKGNILERFSAQQFPDLHSELNLSSLELGDSALYFCASSVSSGNWQGEQYFGPGTRLTVT.

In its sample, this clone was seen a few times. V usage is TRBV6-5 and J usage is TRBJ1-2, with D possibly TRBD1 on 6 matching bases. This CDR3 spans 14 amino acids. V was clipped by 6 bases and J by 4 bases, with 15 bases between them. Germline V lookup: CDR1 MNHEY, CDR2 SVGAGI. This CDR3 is CASRGRTASYGYTF. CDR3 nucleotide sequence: TGTGCCAGCAGGGGAAGGACAGCGAGCTATGGCTACACCTTC.

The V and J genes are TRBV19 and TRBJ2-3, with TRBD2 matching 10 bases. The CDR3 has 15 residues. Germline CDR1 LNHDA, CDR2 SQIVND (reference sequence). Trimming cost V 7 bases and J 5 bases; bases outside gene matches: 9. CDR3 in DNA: TGTGCCAGTACCGCGCTAGCGGGAGTGAAAGATACGCAGTATTTT. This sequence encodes CASTALAGVKDTQYF.

The CDR3 reads CASSPGAGGAGNQPQHF. The CDR3 bases are TGCGCCAGCAGCCCTGGTGCAGGGGGCGCCGGCAATCAGCCCCAGCATTTT. The chain combines TRBV5-1 with TRBJ1-5, with 8 bases fitting TRBD1. The V segment lost 4 bases and the J segment 2 bases; nucleotides outside the gene matches: 11. The CDR3 has 17 amino acids. Germline CDR1 is SGHRS and CDR2 is YFSETQ.

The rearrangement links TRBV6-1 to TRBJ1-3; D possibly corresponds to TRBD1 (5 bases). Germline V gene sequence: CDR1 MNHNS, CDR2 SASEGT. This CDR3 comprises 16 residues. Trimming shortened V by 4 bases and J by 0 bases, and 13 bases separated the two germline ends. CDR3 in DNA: TGTGCCAGCAGTGCCCCCGCGGGGCCCTCTGGAAACACCATATATTTT. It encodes CASSAPAGPSGNTIYF.

DNA for the CDR3: TGTGCCAGCAGCCGCGGGACTAGCGTGGTGGGGGAGCAGTACTTC. Translation gives CASSRGTSVVGEQYF. V is TRBV7-2 and J is TRBJ2-7, with 10 bases that match TRBD2. From germline, CDR1 is SGHTA and CDR2 FQGNSA. The J segment lost 7 bases and the V segment lost 5 bases, leaving 11 bases of the junction unmatched. The CDR3 has 15 amino acids.

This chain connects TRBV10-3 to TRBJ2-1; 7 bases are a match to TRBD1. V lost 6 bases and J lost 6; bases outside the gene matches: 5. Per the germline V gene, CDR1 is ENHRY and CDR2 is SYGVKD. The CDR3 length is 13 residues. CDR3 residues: CAIRKGQSNEQFF. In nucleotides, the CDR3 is TGTGCCATCAGGAAGGGACAGAGCAATGAGCAGTTCTTC.

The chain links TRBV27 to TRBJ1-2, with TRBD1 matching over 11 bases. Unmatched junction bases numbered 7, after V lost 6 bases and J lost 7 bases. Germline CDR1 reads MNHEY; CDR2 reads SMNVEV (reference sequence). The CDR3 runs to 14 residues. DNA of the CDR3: TGTGCCAGCAGACCTGGACAGGGGGCGGGTGGCTACACCTTC. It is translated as CASRPGQGAGGYTF.

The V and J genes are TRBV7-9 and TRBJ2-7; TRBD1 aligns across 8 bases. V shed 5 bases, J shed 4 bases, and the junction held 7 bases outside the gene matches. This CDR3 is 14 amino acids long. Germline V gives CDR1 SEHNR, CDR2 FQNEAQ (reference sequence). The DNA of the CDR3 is TGTGCCAGCAGCACCCCGACAGGGGTTTACGAGCAGTACTTC. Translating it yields CASSTPTGVYEQYF.

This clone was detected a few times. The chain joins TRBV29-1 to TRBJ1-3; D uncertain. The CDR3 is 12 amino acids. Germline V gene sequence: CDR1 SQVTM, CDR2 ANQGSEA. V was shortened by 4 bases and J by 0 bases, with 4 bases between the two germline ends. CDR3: CSVVYSGNTIYF. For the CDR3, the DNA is TGCAGCGTTGTATACTCTGGAAACACCATATATTTT.

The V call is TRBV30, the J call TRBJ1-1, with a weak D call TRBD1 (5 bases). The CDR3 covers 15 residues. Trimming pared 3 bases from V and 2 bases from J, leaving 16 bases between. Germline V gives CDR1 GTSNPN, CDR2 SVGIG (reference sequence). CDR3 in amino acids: CAWRRGTNINTEAFF. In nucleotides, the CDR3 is TGTGCCTGGAGGCGGGGGACGAACATTAACACTGAAGCTTTCTTT.

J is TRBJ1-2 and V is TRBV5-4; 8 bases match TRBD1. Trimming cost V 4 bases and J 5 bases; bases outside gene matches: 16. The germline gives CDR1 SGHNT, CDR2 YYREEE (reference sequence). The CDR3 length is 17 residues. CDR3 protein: CASSAQGASYMAYGYTF. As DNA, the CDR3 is TGTGCCAGCAGCGCCCAGGGGGCGTCCTATATGGCTTATGGCTACACCTTC.

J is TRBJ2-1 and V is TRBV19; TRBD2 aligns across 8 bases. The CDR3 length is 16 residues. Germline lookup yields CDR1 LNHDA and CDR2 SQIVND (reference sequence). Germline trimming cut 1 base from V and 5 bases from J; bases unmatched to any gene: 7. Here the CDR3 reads CASSIAGGGRNNEQFF. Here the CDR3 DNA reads TGTGCCAGTAGTATAGCCGGGGGCGGGAGGAACAATGAGCAGTTCTTC.

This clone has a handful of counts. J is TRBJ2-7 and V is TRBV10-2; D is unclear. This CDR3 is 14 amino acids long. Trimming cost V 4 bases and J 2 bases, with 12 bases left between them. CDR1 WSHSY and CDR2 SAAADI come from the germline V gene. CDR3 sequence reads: CASSVGQPAYEQYF. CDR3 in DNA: TGCGCCAGCAGTGTGGGCCAGCCCGCCTACGAGCAGTACTTC.

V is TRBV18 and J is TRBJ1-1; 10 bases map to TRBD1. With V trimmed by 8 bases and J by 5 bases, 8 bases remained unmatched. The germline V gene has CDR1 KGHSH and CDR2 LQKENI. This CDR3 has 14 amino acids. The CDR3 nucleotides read TGTGCCAGCCTACGGACAGGGGGGACGACTGAAGCTTTCTTT. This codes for CASLRTGGTTEAFF.

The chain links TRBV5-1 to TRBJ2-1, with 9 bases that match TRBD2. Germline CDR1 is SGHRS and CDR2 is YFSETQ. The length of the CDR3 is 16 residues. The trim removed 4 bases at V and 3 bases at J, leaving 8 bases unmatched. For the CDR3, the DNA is TGCGCCAGCAGCCCAACACTAGCGGGTAACTACAATGAGCAGTTCTTC. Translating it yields CASSPTLAGNYNEQFF. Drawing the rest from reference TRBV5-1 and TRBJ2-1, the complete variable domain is KAGVTQTPRYLIKTRGQQVTLSCSPISGHRSVSWYQQTPGQGLQFLFEYFSETQRNKGNFPGRFSGRQFSNSRSEMNVSTLELGDSALYLCASSPTLAGNYNEQFFGPGTRLTVL.

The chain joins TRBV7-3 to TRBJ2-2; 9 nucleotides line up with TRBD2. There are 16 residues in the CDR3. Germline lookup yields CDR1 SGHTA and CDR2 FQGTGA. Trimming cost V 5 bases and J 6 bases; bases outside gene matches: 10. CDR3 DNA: TGTGCCAGCAGCCCAGTGGGCGGGAGGGCTCCCGGGGAGCTGTTTTTT. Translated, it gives CASSPVGGRAPGELFF.

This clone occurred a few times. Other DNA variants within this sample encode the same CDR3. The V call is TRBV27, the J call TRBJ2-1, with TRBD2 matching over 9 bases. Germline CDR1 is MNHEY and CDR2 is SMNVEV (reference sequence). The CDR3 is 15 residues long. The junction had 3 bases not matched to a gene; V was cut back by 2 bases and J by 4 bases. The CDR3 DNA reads TGTGCCAGCAGTTTAGGGGCGGGAGGGTACAATGAGCAGTTCTTC. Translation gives CASSLGAGGYNEQFF.

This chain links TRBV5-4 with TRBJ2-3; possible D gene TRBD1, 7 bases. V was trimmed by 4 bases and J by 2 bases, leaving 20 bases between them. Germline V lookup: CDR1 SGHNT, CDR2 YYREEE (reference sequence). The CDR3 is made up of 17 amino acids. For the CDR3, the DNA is TGTGCCAGCAGCCAGGGGGGTGGCGGACCCTCCACAGATACGCAGTATTTT. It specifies CASSQGGGGPSTDTQYF.

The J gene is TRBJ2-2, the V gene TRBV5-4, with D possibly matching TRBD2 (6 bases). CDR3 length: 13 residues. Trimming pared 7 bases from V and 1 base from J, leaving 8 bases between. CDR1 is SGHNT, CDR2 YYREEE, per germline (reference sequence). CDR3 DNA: TGTGCCAGCGCGGAGGGGAACACCGGGGAGCTGTTTTTT. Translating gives CASAEGNTGELFF.

DNA of the CDR3: TGTGCCAGTAGTATAGGGGGCGACGTGAACACTGAAGCTTTCTTT. Its protein is CASSIGGDVNTEAFF. The rearrangement links TRBV19 to TRBJ1-1; perhaps TRBD1 as D (5 bases). The germline CDR1 and CDR2 sequences are LNHDA and SQIVND (reference sequence). CDR3 length: 15 amino acids. The V and J ends lost 1 base and 0 bases respectively, with 9 bases between them.